Listed below are T cell receptor beta chains from one sample, sequenced in a study of CD8 T cells in Susac syndrome. TCRdb analysed the immunoSEQ multiplex PCR reads with MiXCR anew, one entry per CDR3 protein. Among more than 200,000 distinct CDR3 sequences, 93% were seen once, and the ten largest hold around 0.067%. Sequenced sample: CD4+ T cells from PBMCs. All receptors come from a human donor with multiple sclerosis. CDR3s include the opening cysteine and the closing phenylalanine or tryptophan. A D gene is named only where the DNA matches it firmly. Size is omitted from some rows. Given values are once, few, many or a class for expanded clones.

d_call: .; clone_size: .; j_call: TRBJ1-1; v_call: TRBV14; cdr3_nt: TGTGCCAGCAGCCAAGAGTATGGCACTGAAGCTTTCTTT; cdr3_aa: CASSQEYGTEAFF
d_call: .; clone_size: once; j_call: TRBJ1-1; v_call: TRBV10-3; cdr3_nt: TGTGCCATCAGTGAGAGTCGGGGGCGAAGTTCGGTAACTGAAGCTTTCTTT; cdr3_aa: CAISESRGRSSVTEAFF
d_call: .; clone_size: .; j_call: TRBJ1-2; v_call: TRBV5-4; cdr3_nt: TGTGCCAGCAGCGTGGACAGAACGCCTTACGCCTATGGCTACACCTTC; cdr3_aa: CASSVDRTPYAYGYTF
d_call: .; clone_size: .; j_call: TRBJ2-6; v_call: TRBV30; cdr3_nt: TGTGCCTCGGAGGTTCGCTCTGGGGCCAACGTCCTGACTTTC; cdr3_aa: CASEVRSGANVLTF
d_call: .; clone_size: .; j_call: TRBJ1-3; v_call: TRBV6-1; cdr3_nt: TGTGCCAGCAGGAACAGGGCTGGAAACACCATATATTTT; cdr3_aa: CASRNRAGNTIYF
d_call: .; clone_size: .; j_call: TRBJ1-5; v_call: TRBV5-1; cdr3_nt: TGCGCCAGCAGCCAGGACGGAATTAATCAGCCCCAGCATTTT; cdr3_aa: CASSQDGINQPQHF
d_call: .; clone_size: .; j_call: TRBJ2-1; v_call: TRBV19; cdr3_nt: TGTGCCAGTAGTATTGGGGTCCTTAATGAGCAGTTCTTC; cdr3_aa: CASSIGVLNEQFF
d_call: TRBD2; clone_size: .; j_call: TRBJ2-7; v_call: TRBV25-1; cdr3_nt: TGTGCCAGCAGTGAATCATCGGCGGGGGTTTACGAGCAGTACTTC; cdr3_aa: CASSESSAGVYEQYF
d_call: .; clone_size: .; j_call: TRBJ2-1; v_call: TRBV5-1; cdr3_nt: TGCGCCAGCAGCTCGAACCGTGCCCGAGGCAGCGAGAGATACAATGAGCAGTTCTTC; cdr3_aa: CASSSNRARGSERYNEQFF
d_call: .; clone_size: .; j_call: TRBJ2-5; v_call: TRBV30; cdr3_nt: TGTGCGACTTCGACCGGACTCCCTCAAGAGACCCAGTACTTC; cdr3_aa: CATSTGLPQETQYF
d_call: TRBD2; clone_size: .; j_call: TRBJ2-2; v_call: TRBV28; cdr3_nt: TGTGCCAGCAGTTGGGGGGGTTCCCCCGGGGAGCTGTTTTTT; cdr3_aa: CASSWGGSPGELFF
d_call: .; clone_size: .; j_call: TRBJ1-1; v_call: TRBV18; cdr3_nt: TGTGCCAGCTCACCACTAGGCCGGAGTAACACTGAAGCTTTCTTT; cdr3_aa: CASSPLGRSNTEAFF
d_call: .; clone_size: .; j_call: TRBJ1-2; v_call: TRBV11-2; cdr3_nt: TGTGCCAGCAGCACTCCTCGGACAGTTAACTATGGCTACACCTTC; cdr3_aa: CASSTPRTVNYGYTF
d_call: TRBD2; clone_size: .; j_call: TRBJ2-3; v_call: TRBV6-5; cdr3_nt: TGTGCCAGCAGTTACTCGTCGGGACTAGCGGGAGTTGGCGATACGCAGTATTTT; cdr3_aa: CASSYSSGLAGVGDTQYF
d_call: TRBD1; clone_size: .; j_call: TRBJ2-7; v_call: TRBV25-1; cdr3_nt: TGTGCCAGCAATACAGGGGTTACCTACGAGCAGTACTTC; cdr3_aa: CASNTGVTYEQYF
d_call: TRBD1; clone_size: once; j_call: TRBJ1-1; v_call: TRBV5-1; cdr3_nt: TGCGCCAGCAGCACGGGACAGGCAACTGAAGCTTTCTTT; cdr3_aa: CASSTGQATEAFF
d_call: .; clone_size: .; j_call: TRBJ2-5; v_call: TRBV5-1; cdr3_nt: TGCGCCAGCAGCTTGGTAATACAGGGCCAAGAGACCCAGTACTTC; cdr3_aa: CASSLVIQGQETQYF
d_call: .; clone_size: .; j_call: TRBJ2-7; v_call: TRBV18; cdr3_nt: TGTGCCAGCTCCCCCTCGGTAAACACCCACGAGCAGTACTTC; cdr3_aa: CASSPSVNTHEQYF
d_call: TRBD1; clone_size: .; j_call: TRBJ1-1; v_call: TRBV29-1; cdr3_nt: TGCAGCGTCGTGGGACAGGGACACACTGAAGCTTTCTTT; cdr3_aa: CSVVGQGHTEAFF
d_call: .; clone_size: .; j_call: TRBJ2-2; v_call: TRBV3-1; cdr3_nt: TGTGCCAGCACCGGCGAATTAGCGTGGGAGCTGTTTTTT; cdr3_aa: CASTGELAWELFF
d_call: .; clone_size: .; j_call: TRBJ2-3; v_call: TRBV5-6; cdr3_nt: TGTGCCAGCAGCCCATCCGGCGGAGGGTTGGCGGATACGCAGTATTTT; cdr3_aa: CASSPSGGGLADTQYF
d_call: .; clone_size: .; j_call: TRBJ2-1; v_call: TRBV20-1; cdr3_nt: TGCAGTGCTATAGTGGGGGGCAGGAATGAGCAGTTCTTC; cdr3_aa: CSAIVGGRNEQFF
d_call: .; clone_size: .; j_call: TRBJ1-5; v_call: TRBV4-1; cdr3_nt: TGCGCCAGCAGCCAAGTCGACAGGCCGAATCAGCCCCAGCATTTT; cdr3_aa: CASSQVDRPNQPQHF
d_call: .; clone_size: .; j_call: TRBJ1-2; v_call: TRBV30; cdr3_nt: TGTGCCTGGACCCCTGACAGGTTTAACTATGGCTACACCTTC; cdr3_aa: CAWTPDRFNYGYTF
d_call: .; clone_size: .; j_call: TRBJ2-2; v_call: TRBV7-2; cdr3_nt: TGTGCCAGCAGCATTGACATCGGCACCGGGGAGCTGTTTTTT; cdr3_aa: CASSIDIGTGELFF
d_call: .; clone_size: .; j_call: TRBJ2-7; v_call: TRBV5-1; cdr3_nt: TGCGCCAGCAGTTCGGGGGACGCTGGTGCCTACGAGCAGTACTTC; cdr3_aa: CASSSGDAGAYEQYF
d_call: TRBD2; clone_size: .; j_call: TRBJ2-1; v_call: TRBV15; cdr3_nt: TGTGCCACCAGCAGAGATGATCAGCGGGGGGGCGGAGGGGAGCAGTTCTTC; cdr3_aa: CATSRDDQRGGGGEQFF
d_call: .; clone_size: .; j_call: TRBJ1-2; v_call: TRBV20-1; cdr3_nt: TGCAGTGCTAGAGATTTCCGGGGGGTAGGCTATGGCTACACCTTC; cdr3_aa: CSARDFRGVGYGYTF
d_call: .; clone_size: .; j_call: TRBJ2-7; v_call: TRBV7-3; cdr3_nt: TGTGCCAGCAGCACTAGTAACAGAATCTACGAGCAGTACTTC; cdr3_aa: CASSTSNRIYEQYF
d_call: TRBD2; clone_size: .; j_call: TRBJ2-7; v_call: TRBV6-5; cdr3_nt: TGTGCCAGCAGCCGGGACTATCACGAGCAGTACTTC; cdr3_aa: CASSRDYHEQYF
d_call: .; clone_size: .; j_call: TRBJ1-2; v_call: TRBV12-3/TRBV12-4; cdr3_nt: TGTGCCAGCAGTTTTAGCCAGCTCTATGGCTACACCTTC; cdr3_aa: CASSFSQLYGYTF
d_call: .; clone_size: .; j_call: TRBJ1-1; v_call: TRBV6-2/TRBV6-3; cdr3_nt: TGTGCCAGCATCAGAACAGTGCAGGGCTTGCCGAACACTGAAGCTTTCTTT; cdr3_aa: CASIRTVQGLPNTEAFF
d_call: .; clone_size: .; j_call: TRBJ2-5; v_call: TRBV11-3; cdr3_nt: TGTGCCAGCAGCCAGATACGAAGTCAGGAAAGTCAGTACTTC; cdr3_aa: CASSQIRSQESQYF
d_call: .; clone_size: once; j_call: TRBJ2-4; v_call: TRBV19; cdr3_nt: TGTGCCAGTAGTCCGGCCTGGAGGAGAAATAAATTAGCCAAAAACATTCAGTACTTC; cdr3_aa: CASSPAWRRNKLAKNIQYF
d_call: .; clone_size: .; j_call: TRBJ2-4; v_call: TRBV19; cdr3_nt: TGTGCCAGTAGTATCTCTGGCCTAGCAGGCATTCAGTACTTC; cdr3_aa: CASSISGLAGIQYF
d_call: TRBD1; clone_size: .; j_call: TRBJ1-2; v_call: TRBV5-1; cdr3_nt: TGCGCCAGCAGCCGGACAGGGGATGACGGCTACACCTTC; cdr3_aa: CASSRTGDDGYTF
d_call: .; clone_size: .; j_call: TRBJ1-2; v_call: TRBV3-1; cdr3_nt: TGTGCCAGCAGCCATACCGGGATGGGTGGCTACACCTTC; cdr3_aa: CASSHTGMGGYTF
d_call: TRBD1; clone_size: .; j_call: TRBJ2-5; v_call: TRBV12-5; cdr3_nt: TGTGCTAGTGGTGAGCCCACAGGGGCGGAGACCCAGTACTTC; cdr3_aa: CASGEPTGAETQYF
d_call: .; clone_size: .; j_call: TRBJ1-2; v_call: TRBV19; cdr3_nt: TGTGCCAGTAGTATGGCCCGGGGAAGCTATGGCTACACCTTC; cdr3_aa: CASSMARGSYGYTF
d_call: TRBD1; clone_size: .; j_call: TRBJ2-5; v_call: TRBV2; cdr3_nt: TGTGCCAGCACGGGCACAGGGGGGGAGACCCAGTACTTC; cdr3_aa: CASTGTGGETQYF
d_call: .; clone_size: .; j_call: TRBJ1-1; v_call: TRBV5-1; cdr3_nt: TGCGCCAGCAGCTTGGTAGGTGTCGGGGAAGCTTTCTTT; cdr3_aa: CASSLVGVGEAFF
d_call: .; clone_size: .; j_call: TRBJ1-1; v_call: TRBV9; cdr3_nt: TGTGCCAGCAGCTCTCAGAGGGGTCGGAACACTGAAGCTTTCTTT; cdr3_aa: CASSSQRGRNTEAFF
d_call: TRBD2; clone_size: .; j_call: TRBJ2-2; v_call: TRBV6-1; cdr3_nt: TGTGCCAGCAGTAAGGGACTAGGGGCGAACACCGGGGAGCTGTTTTTT; cdr3_aa: CASSKGLGANTGELFF
d_call: .; clone_size: .; j_call: TRBJ2-7; v_call: TRBV5-1; cdr3_nt: TGCGCCAGCAGCTTGGCGCCGGGGGTCTACGAGCAGTACTTC; cdr3_aa: CASSLAPGVYEQYF
d_call: .; clone_size: .; j_call: TRBJ2-3; v_call: TRBV5-5; cdr3_nt: TGTGCCAGCAGCTTGAAAGTGGTGGATACGCAGTATTTT; cdr3_aa: CASSLKVVDTQYF
d_call: .; clone_size: .; j_call: TRBJ2-1; v_call: TRBV27; cdr3_nt: TGTGCCAGCAGGTCCTACGAGGGGAACTCCTACAATGAGCAGTTCTTC; cdr3_aa: CASRSYEGNSYNEQFF
d_call: .; clone_size: .; j_call: TRBJ1-5; v_call: TRBV10-3; cdr3_nt: TGTGCCATCAGTGCGGGAGGGATTAGCAATCAGCCCCAGCATTTT; cdr3_aa: CAISAGGISNQPQHF
d_call: TRBD1; clone_size: once; j_call: TRBJ1-6; v_call: TRBV3-1; cdr3_nt: TGTGCCAGCAGCCAGGCACAGGGGAGAAGTAATTCACCCCTCCACTTT; cdr3_aa: CASSQAQGRSNSPLHF
d_call: .; clone_size: .; j_call: TRBJ1-4; v_call: TRBV7-9; cdr3_nt: TGTGCCAGCAGCTTAAAATACGGGCGTGCAACTAATGAAAAACTGTTTTTT; cdr3_aa: CASSLKYGRATNEKLFF
d_call: .; clone_size: .; j_call: TRBJ2-2; v_call: TRBV20-1; cdr3_nt: TGCAGTGCTAGGGGGGCGGGATTGGCCACCGGGGAGCTGTTTTTT; cdr3_aa: CSARGAGLATGELFF
d_call: .; clone_size: .; j_call: TRBJ1-3; v_call: TRBV14; cdr3_nt: TGTGCCAGCAGCCAAGGAAGGTCGAGGGTTCCAATCTCTGGAAACACCATATATTTT; cdr3_aa: CASSQGRSRVPISGNTIYF
d_call: .; clone_size: .; j_call: TRBJ1-5; v_call: TRBV5-6; cdr3_nt: TGTGCCAGCAGCTCAAGGGGCGCGGGCAATCAGCCCCAGCATTTT; cdr3_aa: CASSSRGAGNQPQHF